This TCR beta chain came from a study of T-cell memory formation after mild COVID-19. For the study at large: TCR clusters were mostly confined to one donor each.

There are 14 residues in the CDR3. The junction had 7 bases not matched to a gene; V was cut back by 7 bases and J by 6 bases. About this clonotype: Its antigen is as yet unknown.

Findings and limits, study-wide: The appearance of some responding clones in pre-infection memory suggested that cross-reactive memory joined.

TCR alpha and TCR beta cDNA libraries with sample barcodes and UMIs came from 5'RACE using constant-segment primers. MiXCR was run by TCRdb on the 5' RACE reads, yielding one entry per CDR3 protein. The sample consists of approximately 250,000 distinct CDR3 sequences, under 20% of them appearing once. The sequenced sample was PBMCs or a T cell subset sorted from them (not recorded which). The J gene is TRBJ2-2, the V gene TRBV12-3 or TRBV12-4; 8 positions agree with TRBD1. The TCR comes from a man aged 18 to 29 who had mild COVID-19 (a few samples of this study predate the infection). Cell type and time point are not known. This CDR3 reads CASTWTGRPGELFF. The CDR3 bases are TGTGCCAGCACCTGGACAGGGCGGCCCGGGGAGCTGTTTTTT.